One sample yielded the 17 T cell receptor beta chains listed below, sequenced in a study of human T cells and chemical hapten exposure. TCRdb fed the RACE reads into MiXCR, producing one record per CDR3 protein. Of under 75,000 distinct CDR3 sequences listed, roughly 8.5% were seen once; the top ten hold around 3%. Specified time point: patch test 2, 6 weeks after DPC sensitization. Treatment noted: therapeutic diphenylcyclopropenone sensitization with weekly scalp DPC. The sample was whole blood, taken in connection with sensitization to the hapten diphenylcyclopropenone (DPC). Every receptor here comes from a woman aged 50 to 60 with alopecia areata. Some clones in this sample may be carry-over from other donors' samples.

Only a few counts were recorded for this clonotype. This chain connects TRBV28 to TRBJ2-1; no clear D gene. CDR1 and CDR2 (germline): MDHEN, SYDVKM. The CDR3 is 13 residues long. Trimming cost V 3 bases and J 7 bases, with 10 bases left between them. CDR3 amino acids: CASSLVRGNEQFF. The CDR3 DNA sequence: TGTGCCAGCAGTTTGGTGCGTGGAAATGAGCAGTTCTTC.

This clonotype appeared once. J is TRBJ2-7 and V is TRBV5-1; D might be TRBD1 (6 bases). The CDR3 length is 14 residues. CDR1 SGHRS and CDR2 YFSETQ come from the germline V gene. Trimming took 4 bases from V and 4 from J, leaving 15 bases between them. The chain's CDR3 is CASSPSRDKYEQYF. DNA of the CDR3: TGCGCCAGCAGCCCGTCCCGGGACAAATACGAGCAGTACTTC.

This clonotype was seen more than once but under ten times. The chain links TRBV13 to TRBJ2-1; 15 bases align to TRBD2. J was trimmed by 9 bases and V by 5 bases; bases with no gene match: 8. Germline V gene data show CDR1 as PRHDT and CDR2 as FYEKMQ (reference sequence). CDR3 length: 16 residues. Written as DNA, the CDR3 is TGTGCCAGCAGCAAAAGGACTAGCGGGAGGGCCACTGAGCAGTTCTTC. Amino acids: CASSKRTSGRATEQFF.

This clonotype was found many times. V usage is TRBV7-9 and J usage is TRBJ1-3, with unresolved D. Germline-derived CDR1 and CDR2 are SEHNR and FQNEAQ (reference sequence). V was trimmed by 5 bases and J by 6 bases, leaving 14 bases between them. The CDR3 spans 14 residues. DNA for the CDR3: TGTGCCAGCAGCCCGACGGCACCTAAAAACACCATATATTTT. This translates into CASSPTAPKNTIYF.

This clonotype was observed a few times. The CDR3 sequence is CASSQGPSQETQYF. As DNA, the CDR3 is TGCGCCAGCAGCCAAGGGCCGTCTCAAGAGACCCAGTACTTC. This chain uses TRBV4-1 with TRBJ2-5; no reliable D call. The CDR3 length is 14 residues. Germline V gene sequence: CDR1 MGHRA, CDR2 YSYEKL. Between the trimmed V and J ends, which lost 1 base and 2 bases, there was a span of 8 bases.

This clonotype came up a few times. An end of the junction differs from the germline gene, which may be a read error. V is TRBV6-6 and J is TRBJ2-2; D is undetermined. CDR1 is MNHNY and CDR2 is SVGAGI in the germline V gene (reference sequence). The CDR3 extends over 13 amino acids. This CDR3 reads CAGRPANTGELFF. The CDR3 DNA is TGTGCCGGCAGGCCAGCCAACACCGGGGAGCTGTTTTTT.

This clonotype has more than one count but fewer than ten. The chain carries TRBV7-9 and TRBJ1-4; 11 positions agree with TRBD1. Per germline, CDR1 SEHNR and CDR2 FQNEAQ (reference sequence). Unmatched junction bases numbered 5, after V lost 8 bases and J lost 3 bases. This CDR3 has 15 residues. CDR3 DNA: TGTGCCAGCCGCGGACAGGGGGCCTCTAATGAAAAACTGTTTTTT. Protein: CASRGQGASNEKLFF.

Only a few counts were recorded for this clonotype. The chain joins TRBV29-1 to TRBJ2-7; TRBD1 matches at 7 bases. V shed 7 bases and J 1 base; nucleotides not matched to a gene: 10. The CDR3 runs 14 residues. Germline-derived CDR1 and CDR2 are SQVTM and ANQGSEA. CDR3 residues: CSAKGRGQSYEQYF. The CDR3 nucleotides are TGCAGCGCCAAGGGAAGGGGACAGTCCTACGAGCAGTACTTC.

This clonotype was picked up many times. The V gene is TRBV7-2, the J gene TRBJ2-3; D may match TRBD1 or TRBD2 (7 bases each). V shed 2 bases and J shed 15 bases, with 21 bases lying between them. Germline V gene lookup returns CDR1 SGHTA and CDR2 FQGNSA. This CDR3 spans 14 amino acids. The CDR3, as DNA: TGTGCCAGCAGCTTATCTGGCTTAAAGCGGGACAGATATTTT. The encoded protein is CASSLSGLKRDRYF.

The chain recombines TRBV29-1 with TRBJ2-7; TRBD1 matches 10 bases. Trimming at V came to 7 bases and at J to 4 bases, leaving 7 bases not matched to a gene. Per germline, CDR1 SQVTM and CDR2 ANQGSEA. This CDR3 is built from 13 residues. The CDR3 DNA reads TGCAGCGCCCGGACAGGGGGGACTTACGAGCAGTACTTC. Amino acid sequence: CSARTGGTYEQYF.

CDR3 in DNA: TGTGCCAGCAGCATAGGGACTAGCGGGGGGGCCAATGTCAATGAGCAGTTCTTC. Amino acid sequence: CASSIGTSGGANVNEQFF. The chain has TRBV9 and TRBJ2-1, with 16 bases matching TRBD2. Germline V gene data show CDR1 as SGDLS and CDR2 as YYNGEE. CDR3 size: 18 residues. J lost 6 bases, V lost 4 bases, and 10 bases had no gene match.

This clonotype was seen only a few times. This rearrangement joins TRBV20-1 to TRBJ2-7; tentatively, D is TRBD1 or TRBD2 (5 bases each). Germline V CDR1 and CDR2: DFQATT, SNEGSKA (reference sequence). Trimming left V 4 bases short and J 0 bases short, with 10 bases between. The CDR3 contains 13 residues. The CDR3 sequence: CSANRDGSYEQYF. The DNA of the CDR3 is TGCAGTGCTAACCGGGACGGCTCCTACGAGCAGTACTTC.

The rearrangement links TRBV20-1 to TRBJ1-4; D is perhaps TRBD1 (5 bases). Looked up from germline, CDR1 is DFQATT and CDR2 is SNEGSKA (reference sequence). The CDR3 has 13 amino acids. The ends were cut back, 5 bases at V and 7 bases at J, with 14 bases in the middle. CDR3 bases: TGCAGTGCTCCCCGGGGGGTCGGTGAAAAACTGTTTTTT. Its protein is CSAPRGVGEKLFF.

This clonotype appeared many times. The chain couples TRBV7-2 to TRBJ2-3, with a tentative D call TRBD2 (6 bases). CDR1 is SGHTA and CDR2 is FQGNSA in the germline V gene. The CDR3 covers 16 residues. V was cut by 1 base and J by 3 bases, with 14 bases left in between. CDR3 in amino acids: CASSLGAGPWTDTQYF. The CDR3, as DNA: TGTGCCAGCAGCTTAGGGGCGGGGCCCTGGACAGATACGCAGTATTTT.

This clonotype has a count of ten or more. The rearrangement joins TRBV5-6 to TRBJ1-2; D is perhaps TRBD1 (6 bases). Germline loops: CDR1 SGHDT, CDR2 YYEEEE. V dropped 4 bases and J dropped 0 bases, with 16 bases sitting between them. The CDR3 has 16 residues. The CDR3 sequence is CASSPTGTPANYGYTF. The CDR3 DNA reads TGTGCCAGCAGCCCCACTGGGACACCAGCTAACTATGGCTACACCTTC.

J is TRBJ1-5 and V is TRBV27; TRBD1 matches 9 bases. The CDR3 extends over 15 amino acids. V shed 1 base, J shed 5 bases, and the junction held 3 bases outside the gene matches. CDR1 MNHEY and CDR2 SMNVEV come from the germline V gene (reference sequence). DNA for the CDR3: TGTGCCAGCAGTTTATACGGGACAGGGCATCAGCCCCAGCATTTT. Protein product: CASSLYGTGHQPQHF.

In this sample, this clonotype turned up a few times. The rearrangement joins TRBV27 to TRBJ2-3, with 13 bases identical to TRBD2. Germline V CDR1 and CDR2: MNHEY, SMNVEV (reference sequence). The trim removed 6 bases at V and 0 bases at J, leaving 0 bases unmatched. This CDR3 contains 15 residues. CDR3 DNA sequence: TGTGCCAGCAGGGGACTAGCGGGGAGCACAGATACGCAGTATTTT. This gives the protein CASRGLAGSTDTQYF.